These T cell receptor beta chains were read from a single sample in a study of blood T cells in healthy people across ages. Via MiXCR, TCRdb re-called the 5' RACE reads, giving one row per CDR3 protein. This sample carries some 900,000 distinct CDR3 sequences, 45% to 50% of them seen once, and the ten largest clones take under 15%. Sequencing was done on a sample of blood. The receptors were sampled from a man aged 25 to 45 in good health. CDR3s include the opening cysteine and the closing phenylalanine or tryptophan. The D gene is left open where the match is weak. Some rows have no size entry. The others give once, few or many, or a class for an expanded clone.

>-|-|TRBV29-1|TRBJ1-1
TGCAGTTTCAAACCCGCCGGGAACACTGAAGCTTTCTTT
CSFKPAGNTEAFF
>-|-|TRBV29-1|TRBJ2-2
TGCAGCGTTGGAGACAGGAGGAACACCGGGGAGCTGTTTTTT
CSVGDRRNTGELFF
>-|many|TRBV20-1|TRBJ1-5
TGCAGTGCTAGAGAGGGAGGGTGGGAAAATCAGCCCCAGCATTTT
CSAREGGWENQPQHF
>-|-|TRBV11-1|TRBJ2-5
TGTGCCAGCAGCCTTCGGGAGGGGGCCCGGGAGACCCAGTACTTC
CASSLREGARETQYF
>-|-|TRBV6-2/TRBV6-3|TRBJ2-5
TGTGCCAGCAGTTACTCGCGAACAGCGAGCTCCTACAATGAGCAGTACTTC
CASSYSRTASSYNEQYF
>TRBD2|-|TRBV27|TRBJ2-1
TGTGCCAGCTGTCCTAGCGGGGGCTTCTCCTACAATGAGCAGTTCTTC
CASCPSGGFSYNEQFF
>TRBD1|-|TRBV5-6|TRBJ2-7
TGTGCCAGCAGCCCAGATACAGGGGTGGACGAGCAGTACTTC
CASSPDTGVDEQYF
>-|-|TRBV7-9|TRBJ2-3
TGTGCCAGCAGCTTAGATGGGGGTGCTAGCACAGATACGCAGTATTTT
CASSLDGGASTDTQYF
>TRBD1|few|TRBV12-3/TRBV12-4|TRBJ2-6
TGTGCCAGCAGCGAACTCGACAGGGCTGGGGCCAACGTCCTGACTTTC
CASSELDRAGANVLTF
>TRBD1|-|TRBV7-9|TRBJ2-1
TGTGCCAGCAGCACCGGGGACAGGGGCGACAATGAGCAGTTCTTC
CASSTGDRGDNEQFF
>-|-|TRBV3-1|TRBJ1-5
TGTGCCAGCAGCCAAGGCCCGGCTAGCAATCAGCCCCAGCATTTT
CASSQGPASNQPQHF
>-|few|TRBV6-2/TRBV6-3|TRBJ2-7
TGTGCCAGCGAAGGTAGGGGGATCTACGAGCAGTACTTC
CASEGRGIYEQYF
>-|-|TRBV28|TRBJ2-1
TGTGCCAGCAGTCCCGATGCGGGGGCCAACAATGAGCAGTTCTTC
CASSPDAGANNEQFF
>TRBD1|-|TRBV5-1|TRBJ1-1
TGCGCCAGCAGCTTGGGGGGACAGCCTCTTGAAGCTTTCTTT
CASSLGGQPLEAFF
>-|-|TRBV4-1|TRBJ2-7
TGCGCCAGCAGCCACCTGGACATCGGGTTAGCTCGCGAGCAGTACTTC
CASSHLDIGLAREQYF